This TCR beta chain stems from a study of cytomegalovirus exposure and HLA in healthy donors. As concerns this clone: What it recognizes is unknown.

PCR amplification relied on 60 Vbeta primers (plus 13 Jbeta primers). Sequenced by immunoSEQ multiplex PCR; TCRdb stores in-frame clones only, minus some. The sample lists under 200,000 clones; 70% to 90% were seen once. Germline lookup yields CDR1 MNHEY and CDR2 SMNVEV (reference sequence). This CDR3 has 13 amino acids. V was pared by 2 bases and J by 7 bases, with 9 bases between. Study findings and constraints: Prediction of most subjects' HLA-A and HLA-B alleles by TCR beta sequences was reportedly accurate.

The receptor was isolated from a man aged 18 to 29 in good health and CMV-seropositive. Sequencing was done on a sample of PBMCs. The chain is built from TRBV27 and TRBJ2-1, with a tentative D call TRBD1 (5 bases). CDR3 region: CASSLTGRNEQFF. In DNA form, the CDR3 reads TGTGCCAGCAGTTTAACAGGACGAAATGAGCAGTTCTTC.